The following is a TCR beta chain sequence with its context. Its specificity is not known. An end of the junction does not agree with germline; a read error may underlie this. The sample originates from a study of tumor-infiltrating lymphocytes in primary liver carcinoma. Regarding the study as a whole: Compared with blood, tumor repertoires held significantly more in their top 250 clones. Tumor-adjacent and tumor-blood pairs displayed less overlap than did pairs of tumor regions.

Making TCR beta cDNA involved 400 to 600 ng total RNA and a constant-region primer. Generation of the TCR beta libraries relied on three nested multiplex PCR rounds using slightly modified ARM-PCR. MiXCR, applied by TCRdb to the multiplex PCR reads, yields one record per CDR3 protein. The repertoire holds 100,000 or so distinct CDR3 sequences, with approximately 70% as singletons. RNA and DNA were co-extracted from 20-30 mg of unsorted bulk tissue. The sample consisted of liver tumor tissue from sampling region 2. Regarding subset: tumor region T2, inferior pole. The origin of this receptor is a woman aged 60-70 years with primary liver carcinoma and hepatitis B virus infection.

Written as DNA, the CDR3 is TGTGCCTGCAGCTTAGAACCAAGTGCAGATACGCAATATTTC. This translates into CACSLEPSADTQYF. This chain connects TRBV11-2 to TRBJ2-3; D uncertain. CDR3 length: 14 residues. Germline CDR1 SGHAT, CDR2 FQNNGV.